A single TCR beta chain is shown here with its context. What it binds is not known. This specimen belongs to a study of T cell repertoires in cytomegalovirus infection. Study as a whole: The study used recently identified HLA-C-restricted and well-studied HLA-B-restricted CMV epitopes. CMV infection and matching HLA type were both indicated by public TCR beta signatures. General observations from the study: In two of eight donors, the top clonotype was HLA-C-restricted CMV-specific.

TCRdb independently ran MiXCR on the reads; one entry per CDR3 protein. The data show 400,000 to 600,000 distinct CDR3 sequences, with approximately 46% seen just once and about 39% held by the top ten. Germline V gives CDR1 MDHEN, CDR2 SYDVKM. Trimming removed 7 bases at V and 0 bases at J, with 10 bases between. The CDR3 loop spans 15 amino acids. The chain joins TRBV28 to TRBJ2-6; the D is unclear. The sample consisted of cultured PBMCs, taken from culture after CMV antigen stimulation. The receptor comes from a human donor in good health (CMV status not recorded). Some clones in this sample may be carry-over from other donors' samples. CDR3 nucleotide sequence: TGTGCCAGCATTCCCAAGGTCTCTGGGGCCAACGTCCTGACTTTC. This gives the protein CASIPKVSGANVLTF.